This T cell receptor beta chain originates from a study of T cells in Graves' hyperthyroidism and ophthalmopathy. Study outcomes and limitations: The blood repertoire included most of the expanded thyroid clonotypes above 0.001.

Concerning this clonotype itself: The antigen is not known.

Patients showing uncontrolled infection, other autoimmune disease, pregnancy or lactation were ineligible. CDR1 is SEHNR, CDR2 FQNEAQ, per germline (reference sequence). The V segment lost 5 bases and the J segment 0 bases; nucleotides outside the gene matches: 4. This CDR3 has 14 residues. The CDR3 regions of TCR beta were amplified from RNA transcripts. When the TCR CDR3 underwent first-round RT-PCR, the HTBI primer set was used. One entry per CDR3 protein, called by TCRdb with MiXCR from the multiplex PCR reads. The table has 550,000 to 700,000 distinct CDR3 sequences, roughly 50% seen once. The chain combines TRBV7-9 with TRBJ2-7; TRBD2 matches at 7 bases. The clonotype was recovered from an adult woman with Graves' disease, either hyperthyroidism or ophthalmopathy (not recorded which). The sample taken for sequencing was peripheral blood or thyroid tissue (not recorded which). CDR3 sequence: CASSDGGSSYEQYF. CDR3 bases: TGTGCCAGCAGCGACGGGGGGAGCTCCTACGAGCAGTACTTC. The variable domain in full, with the rest retrieved from reference TRBV7-9 and TRBJ2-7, is DTGVSQNPRHKITKRGQNVTFRCDPISEHNRLYWYRQTLGQGPEFLTYFQNEAQLEKSRLLSDRFSAERPKGSFSTLEIQRTEQGDSAMYLCASSDGGSSYEQYFGPGTRLTVT.